Sequencing of this T cell receptor beta chain was carried out in a study of blood T cell repertoires in COVID-19. V gave up 6 bases and J gave up 2 bases; unmatched junction bases: 5. The length of the CDR3 is 14 residues. CDR1 is MNHEY and CDR2 is SVGEGT in the germline V gene. Sequenced by immunoSEQ multiplex PCR; TCRdb stores in-frame clones only, minus some. The data show around 260,000 clones, roughly 90% seen once. Sequenced sample: PBMCs or T cells enriched from blood (not recorded which). The receptor comes from a woman under 40 who had recovered from COVID-19. The genes are TRBV6-2 or TRBV6-3 and TRBJ2-7, with 9 nucleotides matching TRBD2. This CDR3 is CASSLSSGAYEQYF. CDR3 nucleotides: TGTGCCAGCAGCCTCTCTAGCGGGGCCTACGAGCAGTACTTC.